A selection of T cell receptor beta chains follows, all from one sample in a study of T cell repertoires in aging, cancer and after chemotherapy. One entry per CDR3 protein results from TCRdb running MiXCR on the multiplex PCR reads. Found here are about 11,000 distinct CDR3 sequences, 24% of them singletons; the top ten hold around 1.9%. Sequenced input: blood. These receptors were taken from a human donor in good health. Each CDR3 is given with its conserved first and last residue. A D gene is named only where the DNA matches it firmly. Clone sizes are given selectively: once, few, many, or a class where the clone is expanded.

cdr3_aa	cdr3_nt	clone_size	d_call	v_call	j_call
CASSVPGQGSYEQYF	TGTGCCAGTAGTGTACCGGGACAGGGCTCCTACGAGCAGTACTTC	few	TRBD1	TRBV19	TRBJ2-7
CASTGPGGTEAFF	TGTGCCAGCACCGGGCCGGGGGGCACTGAAGCTTTCTTT	.	.	TRBV5-6	TRBJ1-1
CASSVTGGPYEQYF	TGTGCCAGTAGTGTGACAGGGGGACCCTACGAGCAGTACTTC	medium-sized	TRBD1	TRBV19	TRBJ2-7
CASSLKSVYGYTF	TGTGCCAGCAGCTTGAAAAGCGTCTATGGCTACACCTTC	few	.	TRBV5-5	TRBJ1-2
CSVTSGQTDTQYF	TGCAGCGTTACTAGCGGCCAAACAGATACGCAGTATTTT	medium-sized	TRBD2	TRBV29-1	TRBJ2-3
CASSPKGQGYNEQFF	TGTGCCAGCAGCCCAAAGGGACAGGGTTACAATGAGCAGTTCTTC	few	TRBD1	TRBV13	TRBJ2-1
CASSLAGEGVGNTIYF	TGTGCCAGCAGCTTAGCGGGGGAAGGCGTTGGAAACACCATATATTTT	few	.	TRBV7-2	TRBJ1-3
CSVVPPGPRGYTF	TGCAGCGTTGTTCCACCGGGTCCGAGGGGCTACACCTTC	medium-sized	.	TRBV29-1	TRBJ1-2
CASSEGGSNSPLHF	TGTGCCAGCAGTGAGGGGGGCTCTAATTCACCCCTCCACTTT	few	.	TRBV6-4	TRBJ1-6
CASSYPTSGGPNYQETQYF	TGTGCCAGCAGTTACCCGACTAGCGGGGGCCCTAACTACCAAGAGACCCAGTACTTC	medium-sized	TRBD2	TRBV6-5	TRBJ2-5
CASSFSDRGVGYTF	TGTGCCAGCAGCTTTTCGGACAGGGGGGTAGGCTACACCTTC	medium-sized	TRBD1	TRBV7-9	TRBJ1-2
CSAHSPGGVNEQFF	TGCAGTGCCCACTCCCCCGGGGGGGTTAATGAGCAGTTCTTC	.	TRBD2	TRBV20-1	TRBJ2-1
CASSPRAQEETQYF	TGTGCCAGCAGTCCTAGGGCCCAAGAGGAGACCCAGTACTTC	.	.	TRBV28	TRBJ2-5
CASSLGQPDSGNTIYF	TGCGCCAGCAGCTTGGGACAGCCCGACTCTGGAAACACCATATATTTT	few	.	TRBV5-1	TRBJ1-3
CASSQGLGSSDTQYF	TGCGCCAGCAGCCAGGGACTGGGGTCCTCAGATACGCAGTATTTT	few	.	TRBV4-1	TRBJ2-3
CASTLLLGRYEQYF	TGTGCCAGCACTCTCCTGCTAGGGAGGTACGAGCAGTACTTC	medium-sized	.	TRBV5-5	TRBJ2-7
CASSIGWENTEAFF	TGTGCCAGTAGTATAGGCTGGGAGAACACTGAAGCTTTCTTT	.	.	TRBV19	TRBJ1-1
CASRTGTGNSHLHF	TGTGCCAGCAGAACCGGGACAGGAAATTCACACCTCCACTTT	.	TRBD1	TRBV6-1	TRBJ1-6
CASSLTSGIPLNTGELFF	TGTGCCAGCAGCTTAACTAGCGGGATACCCCTGAACACCGGGGAGCTGTTTTTT	few	TRBD2	TRBV13	TRBJ2-2
CATRGLAGGYNEQFF	TGTGCCACCCGAGGTTTGGCAGGGGGTTACAATGAGCAGTTCTTC	few	TRBD1	TRBV6-1	TRBJ2-1
CSASKGVSSYEQYF	TGCAGTGCTAGTAAGGGGGTCAGCTCCTACGAGCAGTACTTC	medium-sized	.	TRBV20-1	TRBJ2-7
CASSLGGVGGEETQYF	TGTGCCAGCAGCTTAGGAGGGGTAGGTGGAGAAGAGACCCAGTACTTC	.	.	TRBV7-2	TRBJ2-5
CASRDPRGTVAEAFF	TGCGCCAGCAGGGATCCTAGGGGGACGGTCGCTGAAGCTTTCTTT	.	.	TRBV5-1	TRBJ1-1
CASSLGQGAGQETQYF	TGCGCCAGCAGCTTGGGGCAGGGGGCCGGTCAAGAGACCCAGTACTTC	.	TRBD1	TRBV5-1	TRBJ2-5
CATSPHGRGESHRQYF	TGTGCCACCAGCCCGCACGGTAGGGGAGAATCACACCGACAGTACTTC	few	.	TRBV15	TRBJ2-7
CASSQGGLGYTF	TGTGCCAGCAGCCAAGGGGGCTTGGGCTACACCTTC	.	.	TRBV14	TRBJ1-2
CSARVWAGAVDTQYF	TGCAGTGCTAGAGTATGGGCAGGGGCGGTAGATACGCAGTATTTT	.	.	TRBV20-1	TRBJ2-3
CASSYVTDTQYF	TGTGCCAGCAGCTACGTTACAGATACGCAGTATTTT	.	.	TRBV11-2	TRBJ2-3
CASSFTVSRGANVLTF	TGTGCCAGCTCGTTCACGGTTAGCCGTGGGGCCAACGTCCTGACTTTC	.	.	TRBV18	TRBJ2-6
CASSRTGANVLTF	TGTGCCAGCAGCCGAACAGGGGCCAACGTCCTGACTTTC	.	.	TRBV12-3/TRBV12-4	TRBJ2-6
CSAGSTDTQYF	TGCAGTGCTGGGAGCACAGATACGCAGTATTTT	medium-sized	.	TRBV20-1	TRBJ2-3
CASSSGSDRAVYLNQPQHF	TGTGCCAGCAGCAGTGGATCAGACAGGGCCGTGTATCTTAATCAGCCCCAGCATTTT	once	TRBD1	TRBV6-2/TRBV6-3	TRBJ1-5
CASSPAGDPYEQYF	TGTGCCAGCAGCCCCGCGGGGGACCCCTACGAGCAGTACTTC	medium-sized	TRBD2	TRBV27	TRBJ2-7
CATSRGEHGLFF	TGTGCCACCAGCAGAGGGGAACACGGACTGTTTTTT	medium-sized	.	TRBV15	TRBJ1-4
CSAIHPGQTPYEQYF	TGCAGTGCTATACATCCCGGACAAACTCCTTACGAGCAGTACTTC	few	.	TRBV20-1	TRBJ2-7